This T cell receptor beta chain was recovered during a study of shared clonotypes between healthy human individuals. Points from the study as a whole: The sharing of 5% to 5.5% of naive CD4 clonotypes was seen across a few donors.

Libraries were prepared by immunoSEQ multiplex PCR; TCRdb keeps only in-frame clonotypes and omits some of them. Here the sample spans approximately 1,500,000 clones, roughly 96% being singletons. This clone has just one count. Its antigen is not identified. Donors were healthy HIV-negative adults without recently reported acute infections or vaccinations. Sequenced input: naive CD4+ T cells sorted from blood. This sample's subset: CD45RA+ positively selected. The clonotype originates from a man aged 25-40 years in good health.

This chain's CDR3 is CASSLGSRTGGASYEQYF. The CDR3 DNA sequence: TGTGCCAGCAGCTTAGGATCCCGAACAGGGGGGGCCTCCTACGAGCAGTACTTC. This chain uses TRBV11-2 with TRBJ2-7; weak D call: TRBD1 (8 bases). This CDR3 comprises 18 residues. V gave up 1 base and J gave up 0 bases, with 19 bases separating them. Per the germline V gene, CDR1 is SGHAT and CDR2 is FQNNGV.